The 16 T cell receptor beta chains presented below share a single source sample, sequenced in a study of T cells in Graves' hyperthyroidism and ophthalmopathy. The investigators amplified TCR beta CDR3 regions from RNA transcripts. The HTBI set primed first-round TCR CDR3 RT-PCR. TCRdb recomputed calls from the multiplex PCR reads with MiXCR, one row per CDR3 protein. The data contain approximately 600,000 distinct CDR3 sequences, roughly 14% of them singletons. Material: blood. The source of these receptors is a woman between 40 and 55 years old with Graves' ophthalmopathy.

There are many counts of this clonotype. This rearrangement joins TRBV12-5 to TRBJ2-1; 7 bases line up with TRBD2. The CDR3 is 15 amino acids. The V gene end was trimmed by 5 bases and the J gene end by 7 bases; junction bases not matched to a gene: 11. Germline V lookup: CDR1 LGHNT, CDR2 FRNRAP. The CDR3 spells CASGLAVDGGNEQFF. The DNA for the CDR3 is TGTGCTAGTGGTCTAGCGGTGGACGGGGGGAATGAGCAGTTCTTC.

This clonotype was seen many times. This rearrangement joins TRBV12-3 or TRBV12-4 to TRBJ2-7; no clear D gene. The CDR3 is 12 amino acids. V was clipped by 7 bases and J by 4 bases, with 11 bases between them. CDR3 residues: CASTRGRYEQYF. The CDR3 DNA sequence: TGTGCCAGCACTCGCGGCCGATACGAGCAGTACTTC.

Many counts were recorded for this clonotype. The rearrangement joins TRBV12-3 or TRBV12-4 to TRBJ2-4; tentative D call: TRBD2 (6 bases). V was shortened by 7 bases and J by 1 base, with 11 bases between the two germline ends. The CDR3 is made up of 14 amino acids. The DNA of the CDR3 is TGTGCCAGCACCCCTGGGGGGGCCAAAAACATTCAGTACTTC. Translation: CASTPGGAKNIQYF.

This clonotype was counted many times. Here the CDR3 DNA reads TGTGCCAGTAGTAAGTCCGTGGGACGTCCATATGGCTACACCTTC. It specifies CASSKSVGRPYGYTF. The chain employs TRBV19 and TRBJ1-2; maybe TRBD1 (5 bases). Germline V gene lookup returns CDR1 LNHDA and CDR2 SQIVND (reference sequence). This CDR3 has 15 amino acids. V lost 4 bases to trimming and J lost 5 bases, with 17 bases between them.

This clonotype has at least ten counts. The rearrangement links TRBV7-8 to TRBJ2-7; D unresolved. CDR1 is SGHVS, CDR2 FQNEAQ, per germline. This CDR3 has 12 residues. Between the trimmed V and J ends, which lost 5 bases and 3 bases, there was a span of 8 bases. CDR3 residues: CASSHLIYEQYF. The CDR3 nucleotides read TGTGCCAGCAGCCACCTAATCTACGAGCAGTACTTC. The full variable domain, in which reference TRBV7-8 and TRBJ2-7 provide the parts outside the CDR3, is GAGVSQSPRYKVAKRGQDVALRCDPISGHVSLFWYQQALGQGPEFLTYFQNEAQLDKSGLPSDRFFAERPEGSVSTLKIQRTQQEDSAVYLCASSHLIYEQYFGPGTRLTVT.

This clonotype was observed a handful of times. CDR3 nucleotide sequence: TGTGCCAGCAGCTTGAGCTCTACTGATGAAAAACTGTTTTTT. This codes for CASSLSSTDEKLFF. This chain joins TRBV13 and TRBJ1-4; D unclear. This CDR3 spans 14 amino acids. V lost 3 bases to trimming and J lost 6 bases, with 11 bases between them. The germline CDR1 and CDR2 sequences are PRHDT and FYEKMQ (reference sequence).

Here the CDR3 DNA reads TGTGCCAGACGACTAGCGGGAGTGGCCGGGGAGCTGTTTTTT. This codes for CARRLAGVAGELFF. This rearrangement joins TRBV2 to TRBJ2-2, with TRBD2 matching over 12 bases. V was pared by 9 bases and J by 6 bases, with 5 bases of the junction left unmatched. The germline V gene encodes CDR1 SNHLY and CDR2 FYNNEI. The CDR3 totals 14 residues.

This clonotype was found many times. The genes are TRBV2 and TRBJ2-5, with TRBD2 identical over 15 bases. V lost 6 bases and J lost 4; bases outside the gene matches: 3. This CDR3 has 15 residues. Germline CDR1 reads SNHLY; CDR2 reads FYNNEI. As DNA, the CDR3 is TGTGCCAGCAGCTGGACTAGCGGGAGGGGAGAGACCCAGTACTTC. Translation: CASSWTSGRGETQYF.

This clonotype occurred many times. The chain uses TRBV28 and TRBJ1-1; 8 nucleotides align to TRBD1. CDR1 is MDHEN and CDR2 is SYDVKM in the germline V gene. With 10 bases clipped from V and 0 bases from J, the junction kept 13 bases outside the gene matches. The CDR3 totals 16 residues. The DNA for the CDR3 is TGTGCCACCCGAGGACAGGGAGTTTTCATGAACACTGAAGCTTTCTTT. Translated, it gives CATRGQGVFMNTEAFF.

In this sample, this clonotype turned up a few times. This chain links TRBV25-1 with TRBJ1-3; 9 bases align to TRBD1. CDR3 length: 13 amino acids. CDR1 and CDR2 (germline): MGHDK, SYGVNS. Trimming at V came to 6 bases and at J to 4 bases, leaving 1 base not matched to a gene. CDR3 sequence: CASRDRGGNTIYF. For the CDR3, the DNA is TGTGCCAGCAGGGACAGGGGAGGAAACACCATATATTTT.

This clonotype was picked up many times. V and J are TRBV19 and TRBJ2-7; maybe TRBD1 (6 bases). The CDR3 extends over 14 amino acids. CDR1 LNHDA and CDR2 SQIVND come from the germline V gene (reference sequence). The V end lost 6 bases, the J end lost 4 bases, and 16 bases lay between the germline ends. CDR3: CASSLQGRVYEQYF. CDR3 coding DNA: TGTGCCAGTAGCTTACAGGGACGAGTGTACGAGCAGTACTTC.

The sample holds many counts of this clonotype. The rearrangement joins TRBV20-1 to TRBJ2-7, with a weak D call TRBD2 (6 bases). V was shortened by 5 bases and J by 1 base, with 9 bases between the two germline ends. The V gene's germline CDR1 is DFQATT and CDR2 SNEGSKA (reference sequence). The CDR3 is made up of 12 amino acids. CDR3 loop: CSAREKSYEQYF. DNA for the CDR3: TGCAGTGCTCGGGAGAAGTCCTACGAGCAGTACTTC.

This clonotype was counted ten times or more. V gene TRBV10-3 combines with J gene TRBJ2-7; D is perhaps TRBD2 (6 bases). The germline V gene encodes CDR1 ENHRY and CDR2 SYGVKD. The CDR3 spans 15 residues. V was cut by 3 bases and J by 1 base, with 13 bases left in between. CDR3 residues: CAISDGAGGSYEQYF. The CDR3 DNA sequence: TGTGCCATCAGTGACGGCGCCGGGGGATCCTACGAGCAGTACTTC.

This clonotype was seen many times. The genes are TRBV7-2 and TRBJ2-7, with TRBD1 matching over 7 bases. The J segment lost 0 bases and the V segment lost 4 bases, leaving 3 bases of the junction unmatched. The CDR3 spans 14 residues. CDR1 and CDR2 from the germline V gene are SGHTA and FQGNSA. Written as DNA, the CDR3 is TGTGCCAGCAGCTCACAGGGGTTCTCCTACGAGCAGTACTTC. Residues: CASSSQGFSYEQYF. Filled out from reference TRBV7-2 and TRBJ2-7, the complete variable domain reads GAGVSQSPSNKVTEKGKDVELRCDPISGHTALYWYRQSLGQGLEFLIYFQGNSAPDKSGLPSDRFSAERTGGSVSTLTIQRTQQEDSAVYLCASSSQGFSYEQYFGPGTRLTVT.

The rearrangement joins TRBV5-1 to TRBJ2-7, with 7 bases that match TRBD1. The CDR3 has 15 residues. From germline, CDR1 is SGHRS and CDR2 YFSETQ. The V and J ends lost 0 bases and 2 bases, in that order; junction bases with no gene match: 5. The CDR3 spells CASSLVQGTPYEQYF. CDR3 bases: TGCGCCAGCAGCTTGGTACAGGGGACACCCTACGAGCAGTACTTC.

This clonotype was counted ten times or more. J is TRBJ2-7 and V is TRBV12-3 or TRBV12-4; D is unclear. This CDR3 contains 12 residues. V lost 1 base and J 7 bases, leaving 8 bases between the germline ends. As DNA, the CDR3 is TGTGCCAGCAGTTTAGGCAGCCTGGAGCAGTACTTC. Amino acid sequence: CASSLGSLEQYF.